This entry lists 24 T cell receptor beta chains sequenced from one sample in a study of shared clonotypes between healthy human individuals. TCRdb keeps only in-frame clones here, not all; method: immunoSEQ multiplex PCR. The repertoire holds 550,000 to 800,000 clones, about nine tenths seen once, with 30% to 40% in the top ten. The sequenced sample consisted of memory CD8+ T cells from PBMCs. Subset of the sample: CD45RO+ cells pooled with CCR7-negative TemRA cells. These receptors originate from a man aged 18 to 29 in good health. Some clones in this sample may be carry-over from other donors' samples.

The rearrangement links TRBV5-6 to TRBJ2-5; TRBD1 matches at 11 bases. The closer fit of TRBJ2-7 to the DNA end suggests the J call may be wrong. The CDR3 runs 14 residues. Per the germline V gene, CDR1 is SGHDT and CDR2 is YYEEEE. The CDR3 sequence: CASSLGQGVYEQYF. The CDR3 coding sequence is TGTGCCAGCAGCCTGGGACAGGGGGTCTACGAGCAGTACTTC.

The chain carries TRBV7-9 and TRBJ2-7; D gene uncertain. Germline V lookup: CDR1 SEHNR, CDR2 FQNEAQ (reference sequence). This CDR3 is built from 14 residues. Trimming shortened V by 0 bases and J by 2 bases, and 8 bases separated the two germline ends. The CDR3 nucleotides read TGTGCCAGCAGCTTAGCGCTACACACCTACGAGCAGTACTTC. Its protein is CASSLALHTYEQYF.

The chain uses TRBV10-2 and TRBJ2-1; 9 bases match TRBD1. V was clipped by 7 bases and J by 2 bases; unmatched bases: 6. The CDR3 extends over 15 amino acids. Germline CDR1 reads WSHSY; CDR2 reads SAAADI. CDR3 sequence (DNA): TGCGCCAGCACCTCGGGACAGGGACCCTACAATGAGCAGTTCTTC. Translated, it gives CASTSGQGPYNEQFF.

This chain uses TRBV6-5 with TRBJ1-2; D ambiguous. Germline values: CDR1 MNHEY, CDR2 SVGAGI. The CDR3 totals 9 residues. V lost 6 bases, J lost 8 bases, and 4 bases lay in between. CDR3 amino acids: CASSWGYTF. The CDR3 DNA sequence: TGTGCCAGCAGCTGGGGCTACACCTTC.

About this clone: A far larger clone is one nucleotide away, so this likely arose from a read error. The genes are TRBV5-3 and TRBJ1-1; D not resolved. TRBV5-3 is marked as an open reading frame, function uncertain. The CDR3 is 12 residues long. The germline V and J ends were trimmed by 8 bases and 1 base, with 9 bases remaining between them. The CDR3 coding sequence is TGTGCCAGCAGTACGGCGAACACTGAAGCTTTCTTT. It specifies CASSTANTEAFF.

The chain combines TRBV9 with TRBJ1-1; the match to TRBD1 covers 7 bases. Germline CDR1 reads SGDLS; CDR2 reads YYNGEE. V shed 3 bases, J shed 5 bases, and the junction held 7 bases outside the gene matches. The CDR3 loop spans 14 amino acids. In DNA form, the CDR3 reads TGTGCCAGCAGCGCGACCCGGGACAGAACTGAAGCTTTCTTT. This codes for CASSATRDRTEAFF.

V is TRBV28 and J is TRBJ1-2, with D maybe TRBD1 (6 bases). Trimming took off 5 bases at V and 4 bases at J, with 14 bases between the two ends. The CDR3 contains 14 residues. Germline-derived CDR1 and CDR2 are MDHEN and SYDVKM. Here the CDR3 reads CASSPNTGSYGYTF. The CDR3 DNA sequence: TGTGCCAGCAGTCCTAATACAGGGAGCTATGGCTACACCTTC.

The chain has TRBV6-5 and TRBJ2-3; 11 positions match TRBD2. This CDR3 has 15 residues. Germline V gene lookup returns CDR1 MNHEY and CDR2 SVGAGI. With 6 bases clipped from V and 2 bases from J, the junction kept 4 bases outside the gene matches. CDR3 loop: CASSRGLADTDTQYF. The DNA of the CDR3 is TGTGCCAGCAGCCGGGGACTAGCGGACACAGATACGCAGTATTTT.

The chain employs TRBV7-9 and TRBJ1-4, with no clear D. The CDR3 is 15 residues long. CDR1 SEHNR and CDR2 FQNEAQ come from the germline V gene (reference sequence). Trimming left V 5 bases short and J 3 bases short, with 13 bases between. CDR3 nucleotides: TGTGCCAGCAGCCGAGCCACGGGGTCTAATGAAAAACTGTTTTTT. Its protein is CASSRATGSNEKLFF.

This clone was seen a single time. The CDR3 loop reads CASGEITGFWTGELFF. The CDR3 DNA sequence: TGTGCCAGTGGTGAAATTACAGGGTTCTGGACCGGGGAGCTGTTTTTT. The chain is built from TRBV19 and TRBJ2-2; D perhaps matches TRBD1 (6 bases). The CDR3 runs 16 residues. The V end lost 8 bases, the J end lost 5 bases, and 21 bases lay between the germline ends. Germline V CDR1 and CDR2: LNHDA, SQIVND (reference sequence).

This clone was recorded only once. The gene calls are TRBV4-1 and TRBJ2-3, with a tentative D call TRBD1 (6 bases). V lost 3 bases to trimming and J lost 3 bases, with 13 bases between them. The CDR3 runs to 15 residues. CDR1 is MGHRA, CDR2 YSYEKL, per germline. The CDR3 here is CASSQTTGYTDTQYF. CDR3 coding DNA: TGCGCCAGCAGCCAGACAACAGGGTATACAGATACGCAGTATTTT.

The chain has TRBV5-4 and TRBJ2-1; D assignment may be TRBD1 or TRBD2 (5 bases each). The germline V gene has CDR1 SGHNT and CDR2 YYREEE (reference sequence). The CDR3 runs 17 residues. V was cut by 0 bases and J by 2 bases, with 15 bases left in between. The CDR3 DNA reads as TGTGCCAGCAGCTTGGGCCACACGAGAGGGGCCTACAATGAGCAGTTCTTC. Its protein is CASSLGHTRGAYNEQFF.

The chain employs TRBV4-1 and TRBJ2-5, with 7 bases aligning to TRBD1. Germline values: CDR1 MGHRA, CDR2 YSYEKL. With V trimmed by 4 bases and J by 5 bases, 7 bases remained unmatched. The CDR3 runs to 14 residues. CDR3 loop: CASSPTGREETQYF. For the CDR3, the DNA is TGCGCCAGCAGCCCGACAGGGAGAGAGGAGACCCAGTACTTC.

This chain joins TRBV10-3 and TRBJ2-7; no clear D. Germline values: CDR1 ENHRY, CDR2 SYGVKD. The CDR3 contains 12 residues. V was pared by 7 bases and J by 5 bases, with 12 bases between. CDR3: CAINSDHHEQYF. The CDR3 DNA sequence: TGTGCCATCAATTCGGACCATCACGAGCAGTACTTC.

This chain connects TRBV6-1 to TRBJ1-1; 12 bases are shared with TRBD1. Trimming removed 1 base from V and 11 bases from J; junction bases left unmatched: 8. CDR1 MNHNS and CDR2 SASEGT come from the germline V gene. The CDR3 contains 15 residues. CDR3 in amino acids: CASSEDLRDRGPAFF. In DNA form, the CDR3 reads TGTGCCAGCAGTGAAGATTTAAGGGACAGGGGGCCGGCTTTCTTT.

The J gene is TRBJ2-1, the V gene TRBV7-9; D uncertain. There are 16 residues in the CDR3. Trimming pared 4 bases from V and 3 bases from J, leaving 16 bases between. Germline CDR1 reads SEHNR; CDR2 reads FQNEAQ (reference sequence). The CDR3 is CASSSRVGSYYNEQFF. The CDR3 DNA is TGTGCCAGCAGCTCCCGGGTGGGATCCTACTACAATGAGCAGTTCTTC.

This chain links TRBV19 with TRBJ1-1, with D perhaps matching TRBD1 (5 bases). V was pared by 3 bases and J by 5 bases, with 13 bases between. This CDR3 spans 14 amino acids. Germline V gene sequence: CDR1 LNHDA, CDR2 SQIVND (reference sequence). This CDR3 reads CASSMGRYMTEAFF. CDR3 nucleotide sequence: TGTGCCAGTAGTATGGGGCGCTATATGACTGAAGCTTTCTTT.

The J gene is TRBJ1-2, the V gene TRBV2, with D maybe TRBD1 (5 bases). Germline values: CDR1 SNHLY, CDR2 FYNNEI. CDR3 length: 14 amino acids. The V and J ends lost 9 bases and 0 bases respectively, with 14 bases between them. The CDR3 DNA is TGTGCCAGGCAAAGACAGACACCTAACTATGGCTACACCTTC. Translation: CARQRQTPNYGYTF.

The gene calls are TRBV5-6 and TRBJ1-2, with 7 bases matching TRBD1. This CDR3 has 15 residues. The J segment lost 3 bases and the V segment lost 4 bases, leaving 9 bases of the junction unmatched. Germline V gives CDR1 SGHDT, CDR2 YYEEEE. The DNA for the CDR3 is TGTGCCAGCAGCCTCTTGGACAGGAAGGACTATGGCTACACCTTC. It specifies CASSLLDRKDYGYTF.

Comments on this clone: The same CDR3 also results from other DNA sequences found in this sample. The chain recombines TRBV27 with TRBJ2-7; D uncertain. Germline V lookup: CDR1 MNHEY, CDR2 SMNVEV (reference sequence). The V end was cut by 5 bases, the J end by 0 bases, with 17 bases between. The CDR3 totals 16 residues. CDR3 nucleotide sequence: TGTGCCAGCAGTCCATCGTCGGGCGAGAGCTCCTACGAGCAGTACTTC. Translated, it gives CASSPSSGESSYEQYF.

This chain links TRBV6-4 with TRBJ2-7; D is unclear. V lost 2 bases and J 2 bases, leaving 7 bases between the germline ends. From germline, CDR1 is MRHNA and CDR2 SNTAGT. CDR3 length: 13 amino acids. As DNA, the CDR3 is TGTGCCAGCAGTGACGGCGGCACCTACGAGCAGTACTTC. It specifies CASSDGGTYEQYF.

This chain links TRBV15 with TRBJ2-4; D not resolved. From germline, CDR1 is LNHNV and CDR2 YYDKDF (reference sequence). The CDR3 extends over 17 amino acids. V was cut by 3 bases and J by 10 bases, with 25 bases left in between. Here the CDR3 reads CATSRERTSTPSSIQYF. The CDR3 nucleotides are TGTGCCACCAGCAGGGAGAGGACCAGTACCCCGTCAAGTATTCAGTACTTC.

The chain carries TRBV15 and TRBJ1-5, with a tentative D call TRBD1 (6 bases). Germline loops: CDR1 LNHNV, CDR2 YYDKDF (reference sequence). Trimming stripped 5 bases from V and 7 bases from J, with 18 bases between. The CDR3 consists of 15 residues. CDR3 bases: TGTGCCACCAGCGAGCGAGGGGGGTCGGGCCAGCCCCAGCATTTT. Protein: CATSERGGSGQPQHF.

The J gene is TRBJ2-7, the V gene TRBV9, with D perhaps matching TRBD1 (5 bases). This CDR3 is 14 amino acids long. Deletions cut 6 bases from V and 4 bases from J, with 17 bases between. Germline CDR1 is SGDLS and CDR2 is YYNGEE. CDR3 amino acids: CASNQGNPGYEQYF. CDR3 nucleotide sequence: TGTGCCAGCAACCAGGGAAATCCTGGATACGAGCAGTACTTC.